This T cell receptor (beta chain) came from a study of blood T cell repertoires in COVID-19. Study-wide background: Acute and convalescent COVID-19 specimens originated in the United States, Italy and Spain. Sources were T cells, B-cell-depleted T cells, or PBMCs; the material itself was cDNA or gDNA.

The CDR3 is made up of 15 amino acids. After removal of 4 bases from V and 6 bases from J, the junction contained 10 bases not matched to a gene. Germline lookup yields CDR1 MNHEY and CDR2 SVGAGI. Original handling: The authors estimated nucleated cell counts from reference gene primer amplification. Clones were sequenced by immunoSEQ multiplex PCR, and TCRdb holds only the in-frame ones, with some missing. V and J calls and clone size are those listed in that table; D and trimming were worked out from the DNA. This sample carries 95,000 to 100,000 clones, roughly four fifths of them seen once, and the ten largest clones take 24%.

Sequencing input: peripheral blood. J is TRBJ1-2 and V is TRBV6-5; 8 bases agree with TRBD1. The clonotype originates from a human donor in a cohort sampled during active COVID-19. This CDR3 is CASSSTRGRNDGYTF. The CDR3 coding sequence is TGTGCCAGCAGTTCCACCAGGGGGCGGAATGATGGCTACACCTTC.